This TCR beta chain derives from a study of CD4 T cells in relation to SARS-CoV-2 and coronaviruses. CD4+ T cells from unexposed donors were obtained before the COVID-19 pandemic (2011-2018). After ten to eleven days of culture, CD4+ T cells were isolated. Trimming took 2 bases from V and 4 from J; bases not matched to a gene: 4. Looked up from germline, CDR1 is MNHEY and CDR2 is SVGAGI. The CDR3 is made up of 15 amino acids. Profiling relied on immunoSEQ multiplex PCR, and the TCRdb table lists in-frame clones only, not all of them. The sample has 20,000 or so clones, roughly 78% seen once. Comments on this clone: Its antigen remains unidentified.

The sequenced sample was CD4+ T cells from PBMCs, cultured in vitro. The chain uses TRBV6-5 and TRBJ2-1; TRBD2 matches at 8 bases. The source of this sequence is a human donor in good health. The CDR3, as DNA: TGTGCCAGCAGTTACGATACTAGCGGATACAATGAGCAGTTCTTC. Translation: CASSYDTSGYNEQFF.